Presented here are 18 T cell receptor beta chains from one specimen sequenced in a study of blood T cell repertoires in COVID-19. The method was immunoSEQ multiplex PCR; TCRdb's version includes in-frame clones alone and lacks a portion of them. In the table there are 130,000 or so clones, 65% to 90% of which are singletons. Sequencing was carried out using peripheral blood. The receptors originated from a human donor in a cohort sampled during active COVID-19.

The chain links TRBV19 to TRBJ2-3; TRBD1 matches 9 bases. In germline, CDR1 is LNHDA, CDR2 SQIVND (reference sequence). Trimming removed 3 bases from V and 2 bases from J; junction bases left unmatched: 9. This CDR3 contains 17 residues. CDR3 sequence (DNA): TGTGCCAGTAGTATCCGCAAGACAGGGGGGTTCACAGATACGCAGTATTTT. It specifies CASSIRKTGGFTDTQYF.

The V gene is TRBV25-1, the J gene TRBJ2-2, with 13 bases lining up with TRBD2. The germline gives CDR1 MGHDK, CDR2 SYGVNS. V was clipped by 3 bases and J by 3 bases; unmatched bases: 4. There are 17 residues in the CDR3. The CDR3 DNA is TGTGCCAGCAGTGAGCAACTAGCGGGGGGGGACACCGGGGAGCTGTTTTTT. Its translation: CASSEQLAGGDTGELFF.

V and J are TRBV5-4 and TRBJ2-3, with 7 bases lining up with TRBD2. CDR1 SGHNT and CDR2 YYREEE come from the germline V gene (reference sequence). The CDR3 length is 14 residues. V dropped 5 bases and J dropped 0; count of bases not matched to a gene: 3. The CDR3 DNA is TGTGCCAGCAGACGTAGCGGGAGCACAGATACGCAGTATTTT. It yields the protein CASRRSGSTDTQYF.

The rearrangement joins TRBV24-1 to TRBJ2-1; 10 nucleotides align to TRBD2. Germline values: CDR1 KGHDR, CDR2 SFDVKD. There are 16 residues in the CDR3. With V trimmed by 5 bases and J by 2 bases, 5 bases remained unmatched. CDR3 residues: CATSGLSGGAYNEQFF. The CDR3 nucleotides are TGTGCCACCAGTGGTTTAAGCGGGGGGGCCTACAATGAGCAGTTCTTC.

The chain couples TRBV6-6 to TRBJ2-4; 7 bases map to TRBD1. Germline V gives CDR1 MNHNY, CDR2 SVGAGI (reference sequence). The V and J ends lost 8 bases and 15 bases, in that order; junction bases with no gene match: 13. CDR3 length equals 12 residues. CDR3 DNA: TGTGCCAGCGAGAACTGGGACAGCCAATGGTACTTC. Protein sequence: CASENWDSQWYF.

The V and J genes are TRBV18 and TRBJ2-1, with 8 bases matching TRBD1. V lost 2 bases to trimming and J lost 7 bases; unmatched junction nucleotides: 10. This CDR3 spans 16 amino acids. Looked up from germline, CDR1 is KGHSH and CDR2 is LQKENI. CDR3 sequence: CASSPTDRAARNEQFF. Written as DNA, the CDR3 is TGTGCCAGCTCACCAACGGACAGGGCAGCACGAAATGAGCAGTTCTTC. Combining the CDR3 with reference TRBV18 and TRBJ2-1 gives the whole variable domain NAGVMQNPRHLVRRRGQEARLRCSPMKGHSHVYWYRQLPEEGLKFMVYLQKENIIDESGMPKERFSAEFPKEGPSILRIQQVVRGDSAAYFCASSPTDRAARNEQFFGPGTRLTVL.

This chain connects TRBV9 to TRBJ2-5, with TRBD2 matching 10 bases. Germline CDR1 and CDR2: SGDLS and YYNGEE. Trimming cost V 5 bases and J 1 base; bases outside gene matches: 11. The CDR3 sequence is 17 residues long. DNA of the CDR3: TGTGCCAGCAGTCGAAAAACACTAGCGGGGCTCCAAGAGACCCAGTACTTC. Amino acid sequence: CASSRKTLAGLQETQYF.

The genes are TRBV5-5 and TRBJ2-5, with TRBD1 matching 7 bases. The germline CDR1 and CDR2 sequences are SGHKS and YYEKEE (reference sequence). V lost 4 bases, J lost 7 bases, and 7 bases stayed unmatched. The CDR3 has 13 amino acids. CDR3 sequence (DNA): TGTGCCAGCAGCCAGGGGGTCGAATTGACCCAGTACTTC. Translation: CASSQGVELTQYF. The whole variable domain, filled in from reference TRBV5-5 and TRBJ2-5, reads DAGVTQSPTHLIKTRGQQVTLRCSPISGHKSVSWYQQVLGQGPQFIFQYYEKEERGRGNFPDRFSARQFPNYSSELNVNALLLGDSALYLCASSQGVELTQYFGPGTRLLVL.

The CDR3 sequence is CASTPREARTGELFF. CDR3 bases: TGTGCCAGCACCCCGAGGGAGGCGAGGACCGGGGAGCTGTTTTTT. The chain is built from TRBV6-6 and TRBJ2-2; maybe TRBD2 (6 bases). CDR1 is MNHNY, CDR2 SVGAGI, per germline (reference sequence). The CDR3 consists of 15 residues. V was trimmed by 7 bases and J by 5 bases, leaving 17 bases between them.

This chain links TRBV5-1 with TRBJ2-2; TRBD1 aligns across 8 bases. Germline assignment: CDR1 SGHRS and CDR2 YFSETQ. J lost 2 bases, V lost 6 bases, and 6 bases had no gene match. This CDR3 comprises 15 residues. CDR3 loop: CASKTGTGNTGELFF. The CDR3 nucleotides are TGCGCCAGCAAAACCGGGACAGGAAACACCGGGGAGCTGTTTTTT. The whole variable domain, filled in from reference TRBV5-1 and TRBJ2-2, reads KAGVTQTPRYLIKTRGQQVTLSCSPISGHRSVSWYQQTPGQGLQFLFEYFSETQRNKGNFPGRFSGRQFSNSRSEMNVSTLELGDSALYLCASKTGTGNTGELFFGEGSRLTVL.

The chain couples TRBV3-1 (or the pseudogene TRBV3-2) to TRBJ1-4; a weak D match, TRBD1 (5 bases). This CDR3 spans 14 amino acids. V lost 4 bases, J lost 4 bases, and 10 bases lay in between. Germline V CDR1 and CDR2: LGHDT, YNNKEL (reference sequence). CDR3 coding DNA: TGTGCCAGCAGCCGGGGCTCCTTTAATGAAAAACTGTTTTTT. As protein: CASSRGSFNEKLFF.

The rearrangement uses TRBV9 and TRBJ2-7; the match to TRBD1 covers 9 bases. The CDR3 is 18 amino acids. V was clipped by 0 bases and J by 4 bases; unmatched bases: 14. Per the germline V gene, CDR1 is SGDLS and CDR2 is YYNGEE. The chain's CDR3 is CASSVADVTGGAGYEQYF. The CDR3 DNA follows: TGTGCCAGCAGCGTAGCAGATGTTACAGGGGGCGCGGGATACGAGCAGTACTTC. The variable domain in full, with the rest retrieved from reference TRBV9 and TRBJ2-7, is DSGVTQTPKHLITATGQRVTLRCSPRSGDLSVYWYQQSLDQGLQFLIQYYNGEERAKGNILERFSAQQFPDLHSELNLSSLELGDSALYFCASSVADVTGGAGYEQYFGPGTRLTVT.

This clone was seen once. The gene calls are TRBV3-1 (or the pseudogene TRBV3-2) and TRBJ2-1; 8 nucleotides line up with TRBD2. Unmatched junction bases numbered 5, after V lost 5 bases and J lost 2 bases. CDR3 length: 15 amino acids. CDR1 and CDR2 (germline): LGHDT, YNNKEL (reference sequence). The CDR3 DNA is TGTGCCAGCAGCGTAAGCGGGGGCACCTACAATGAGCAGTTCTTC. Translation: CASSVSGGTYNEQFF.

J is TRBJ1-4 and V is TRBV4-1, with D perhaps matching TRBD1 (6 bases). Trimming shortened V by 0 bases and J by 8 bases, and 19 bases separated the two germline ends. The length of the CDR3 is 17 residues. CDR1 and CDR2 (germline): MGHRA, YSYEKL. Here the CDR3 reads CASSQDPRGAGDEKLFF. The CDR3 bases are TGCGCCAGCAGCCAAGACCCTCGGGGGGCGGGAGACGAAAAACTGTTTTTT.

The chain links TRBV6-5 to TRBJ2-5, with D possibly being TRBD2 (7 bases). V was cut by 6 bases and J by 6 bases, with 20 bases left in between. This CDR3 contains 15 residues. Germline CDR1 MNHEY, CDR2 SVGAGI. This CDR3 reads CASREGGGGVKTQYF. CDR3 coding DNA: TGTGCCAGCAGGGAGGGGGGGGGAGGCGTGAAGACCCAGTACTTC.

The chain's CDR3 is CASSPTGNYGYTF. The CDR3 DNA reads TGTGCCAGCAGCCCGACAGGGAACTATGGCTACACCTTC. The chain employs TRBV7-9 and TRBJ1-2; TRBD1 matches 7 bases. Losses at the gene ends were 5 bases for V and 2 bases for J; bases not matched to a gene: 2. CDR1 SEHNR and CDR2 FQNEAQ come from the germline V gene (reference sequence). This CDR3 spans 13 amino acids.

In its sample, this clone was seen a few times. The genes are TRBV5-1 and TRBJ1-6, with 10 bases that match TRBD1. CDR3 size: 15 residues. Per germline, CDR1 SGHRS and CDR2 YFSETQ. V shed 0 bases and J 7 bases; nucleotides not matched to a gene: 1. The CDR3 DNA sequence: TGCGCCAGCAGCTTGGAGGGACAGGGGAATTCACCCCTCCACTTT. Protein product: CASSLEGQGNSPLHF.

The chain recombines TRBV3-1 (or the pseudogene TRBV3-2) with TRBJ2-6; D is perhaps TRBD1 (6 bases). This CDR3 region has 17 residues. Germline V gene data show CDR1 as LGHDT and CDR2 as YNNKEL (reference sequence). Trimming stripped 4 bases from V and 3 bases from J, with 16 bases between. CDR3 in DNA: TGTGCCAGCAGCCGGGTCTCCGGGACAAATGGGGCCAACGTCCTGACTTTC. This translates into CASSRVSGTNGANVLTF.